The sequence of this TCR beta chain was determined in a study of shared clonotypes between healthy human individuals. Donors were Caucasian adults residing in Nashville, Tennessee, USA. With 6 bases clipped from V and 1 base from J, the junction kept 4 bases outside the gene matches. The CDR3 totals 14 residues. Per the germline V gene, CDR1 is LGHNT and CDR2 is FRNRAP. Clones were sequenced by immunoSEQ multiplex PCR, and TCRdb holds only the in-frame ones, with some missing. This sample has roughly 2 million clones, with roughly 96% found just once. Sequenced material: naive CD4+ T cells sorted from blood. Subset defined: CD45RA+ positively selected. The chain recombines TRBV12-5 with TRBJ2-3; 7 nucleotides agree with TRBD1. The source of this sequence is a man aged 18-30 years in good health. The CDR3 sequence: CASGIDRGTDTQYF. The DNA of the CDR3 is TGTGCTAGTGGGATCGACAGGGGCACAGATACGCAGTATTTT.